The present T cell receptor beta chain was sequenced within a study of shared clonotypes between healthy human individuals. The study's findings and limits: Measured sharing among donors was expected to vary with sequencing depth.

About this clone itself: Its antigen is unidentified. Within the sample, other DNA sequences also encode this same CDR3.

Sorted-subset replicate PCRs used about 200 ng of genomic DNA. This amount corresponded to 30,000 to 35,000 T cell genomes. Clones were read by immunoSEQ multiplex PCR, and TCRdb kept only the in-frame ones, dropping some. The sample includes about 380,000 clones, roughly 96% seen only once; the top ten take 0.32%. Germline values: CDR1 GTSNPN, CDR2 SVGIG (reference sequence). This CDR3 has 11 residues. The V gene lost 3 bases and the J gene lost 5 bases, with 7 bases spanning the gap. The sequence was obtained from a man under 40 in good health. V and J are TRBV30 and TRBJ1-2; no clear D gene. Sample: memory CD8+ T cells sorted from blood. The subset is: CD45RO+ cells pooled with CCR7-negative TemRA cells. CDR3 protein: CAWSLRYGYTF. CDR3 in DNA: TGTGCCTGGAGCCTTCGGTATGGCTACACCTTC. The whole variable domain, filled in from reference TRBV30 and TRBJ1-2, reads SQTIHQWPATLVQPVGSPLSLECTVEGTSNPNLYWYRQAAGRGLQLLFYSVGIGQISSEVPQNLSASRPQDRQFILSSKKLLLSDSGFYLCAWSLRYGYTFGSGTRLTVV.